This T cell receptor beta chain stems from a study of blood T cells in healthy people across ages. A sample-barcoded 5' primer and a J-beta primer mix were used in a second PCR of roughly 7 to 12 cycles. Every cDNA molecule bore a tag from a template-switch adaptor containing 12 random nucleotides. TCRdb reanalysed the 5' RACE reads using MiXCR and keeps one entry per CDR3 protein. The sample has 1.5 million to 2 million distinct CDR3 sequences; approximately 32% are singletons. The CDR3 has 15 amino acids. The germline CDR1 and CDR2 sequences are MGHDK and SYGVNS. Trimming pared 2 bases from V and 5 bases from J, leaving 15 bases between.

Sequencing input: blood. This TCR derives from a woman in her 30s in good health. V is TRBV25-1 and J is TRBJ2-5, with D possibly being TRBD1 or TRBD2 (5 bases each). The chain's CDR3 is CASSELRGDYETQYF. The DNA of the CDR3 is TGTGCCAGCAGTGAACTGAGGGGAGATTACGAGACCCAGTACTTC.